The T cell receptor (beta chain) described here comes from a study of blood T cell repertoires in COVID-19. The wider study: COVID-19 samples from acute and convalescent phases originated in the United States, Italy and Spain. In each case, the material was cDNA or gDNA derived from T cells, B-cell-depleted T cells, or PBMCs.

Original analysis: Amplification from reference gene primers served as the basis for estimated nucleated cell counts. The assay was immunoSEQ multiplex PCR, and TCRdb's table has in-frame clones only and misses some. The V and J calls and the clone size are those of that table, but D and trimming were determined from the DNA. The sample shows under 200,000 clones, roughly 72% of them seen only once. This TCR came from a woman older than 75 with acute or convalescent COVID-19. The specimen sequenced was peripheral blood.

The CDR3 sequence is CASRADVNTEAFF. In DNA form, the CDR3 reads TGTGCCAGCAGGGCCGATGTAAACACTGAAGCTTTCTTT. The rearrangement uses TRBV6-5 and TRBJ1-1; D is ambiguous. This CDR3 has 13 residues. CDR1 is MNHEY, CDR2 SVGAGI, per germline. V was clipped by 6 bases and J by 2 bases, with 10 bases between them.